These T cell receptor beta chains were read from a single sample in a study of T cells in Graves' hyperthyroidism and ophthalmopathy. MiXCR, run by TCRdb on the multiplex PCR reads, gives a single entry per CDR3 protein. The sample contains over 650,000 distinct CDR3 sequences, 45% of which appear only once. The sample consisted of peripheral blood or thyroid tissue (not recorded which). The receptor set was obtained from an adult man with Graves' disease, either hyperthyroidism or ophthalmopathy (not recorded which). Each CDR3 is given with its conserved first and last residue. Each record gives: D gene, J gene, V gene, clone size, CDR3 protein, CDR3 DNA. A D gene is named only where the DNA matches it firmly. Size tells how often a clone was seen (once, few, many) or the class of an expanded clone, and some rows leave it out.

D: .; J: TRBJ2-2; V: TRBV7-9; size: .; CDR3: CASSSDIAGELFF; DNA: TGTGCCAGCAGCTCCGATATCGCCGGGGAGCTGTTTTTT
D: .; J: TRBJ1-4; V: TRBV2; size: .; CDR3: CASRRGKNEKLFF; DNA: TGTGCCAGCAGAAGAGGGAAAAATGAAAAACTGTTTTTT
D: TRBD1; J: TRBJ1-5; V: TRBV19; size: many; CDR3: CASLGQYQPQHF; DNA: TGTGCCAGTCTGGGACAGTATCAGCCCCAGCATTTT
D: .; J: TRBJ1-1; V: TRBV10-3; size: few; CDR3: CAISERQPVNTEAFF; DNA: TGTGCCATCAGTGAGCGACAGCCTGTAAACACTGAAGCTTTCTTT
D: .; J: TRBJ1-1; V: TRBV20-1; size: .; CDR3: CSAYPGTEAFF; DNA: TGCAGTGCTTACCCCGGGACTGAAGCTTTCTTT
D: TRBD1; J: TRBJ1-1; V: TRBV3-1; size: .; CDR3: CASSLDRATREAFF; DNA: TGTGCCAGCAGCCTGGACAGGGCTACTAGAGAAGCTTTCTTT
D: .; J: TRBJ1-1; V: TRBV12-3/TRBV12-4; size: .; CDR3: CASRQGPMNTEAFF; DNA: TGTGCCAGCAGGCAGGGACCCATGAACACTGAAGCTTTCTTT
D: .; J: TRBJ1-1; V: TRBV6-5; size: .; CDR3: CASSYSIRDTEAFF; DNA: TGTGCCAGCAGTTACTCGATAAGGGACACTGAAGCTTTCTTT
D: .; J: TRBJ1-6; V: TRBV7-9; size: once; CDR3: CASTSTGKENSPLHF; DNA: TGTGCCAGCACCTCCACAGGGAAAGAGAATTCACCCCTCCACTTT
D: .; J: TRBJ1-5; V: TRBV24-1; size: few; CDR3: CATSDAGNYNQPQHF; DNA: TGTGCCACCAGTGATGCCGGGAATTACAATCAGCCCCAGCATTTT
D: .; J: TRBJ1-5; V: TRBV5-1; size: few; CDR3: CASSLGRGRDQPQHF; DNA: TGCGCCAGCAGCTTGGGTCGGGGGCGCGATCAGCCCCAGCATTTT
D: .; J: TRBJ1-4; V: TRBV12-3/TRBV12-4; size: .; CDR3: CAIKGGAGRTEKLFF; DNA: TGTGCCATCAAGGGCGGGGCAGGGCGAACTGAAAAACTGTTTTTT
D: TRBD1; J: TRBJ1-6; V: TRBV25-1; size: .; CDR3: CASRRSSRGDNSPLHF; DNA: TGTGCCAGCAGACGGAGCTCCAGGGGGGATAATTCACCCCTCCACTTT
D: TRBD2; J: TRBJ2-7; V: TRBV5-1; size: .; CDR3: CASSLSGRGEQYF; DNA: TGCGCCAGCAGCTTGAGCGGGAGGGGCGAGCAGTACTTC
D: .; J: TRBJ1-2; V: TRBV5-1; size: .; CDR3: CASFDSSTTYGYTF; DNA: TGCGCCAGCTTTGACAGCTCGACAACTTATGGCTACACCTTC
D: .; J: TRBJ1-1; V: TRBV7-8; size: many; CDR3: CASSLDRANDYFF; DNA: TGTGCCAGCAGCTTGGATCGGGCGAACGACTATTTCTTT